Presented here are 5 T cell receptor beta chains from one specimen sequenced in a study of blood T cell repertoires in COVID-19. Some clones are missing from TCRdb's copy, which holds only in-frame ones; the method was immunoSEQ multiplex PCR. The sample contains approximately 35,000 clones, 91% of which appear only once. The sample taken for sequencing was peripheral blood. All receptors come from a human donor with active COVID-19. The donor label of this sample is uncertain.

J is TRBJ2-2 and V is TRBV7-6; 14 nucleotides align to TRBD2. After removal of 5 bases from V and 5 bases from J, the junction contained 10 bases not matched to a gene. The length of the CDR3 is 18 residues. CDR1 is SGHVS, CDR2 FNYEAQ, per germline. CDR3 sequence reads: CASSPFPGLAGVTGELFF. The CDR3, as DNA: TGTGCCAGCAGCCCCTTTCCGGGACTAGCGGGAGTTACCGGGGAGCTGTTTTTT.

This sequence joins TRBV6-2 or TRBV6-3 and TRBJ2-1; 7 bases match TRBD2. Germline V gene sequence: CDR1 MNHEY, CDR2 SVGEGT. The V and J ends lost 0 bases and 9 bases, in that order; junction bases with no gene match: 11. The CDR3 contains 16 residues. CDR3 amino acids: CASSYSVQRGFSEQFF. As DNA, the CDR3 is TGTGCCAGCAGTTACTCGGTACAGCGGGGATTCAGTGAGCAGTTCTTC.

This chain connects TRBV11-2 to TRBJ2-1; 9 bases map to TRBD1. From germline, CDR1 is SGHAT and CDR2 FQNNGV. Trimming at V came to 5 bases and at J to 11 bases, leaving 10 bases not matched to a gene. The CDR3 extends over 14 amino acids. The DNA of the CDR3 is TGTGCCAGCAGCGTCAGGAGGACAGGGGTTAAGCAGTTCTTC. Encoded protein: CASSVRRTGVKQFF. Full variable domain (missing parts from reference TRBV11-2 and TRBJ2-1): EAGVAQSPRYKIIEKRQSVAFWCNPISGHATLYWYQQILGQGPKLLIQFQNNGVVDDSQLPKDRFSAERLKGVDSTLKIQPAKLEDSAVYLCASSVRRTGVKQFFGPGTRLTVL.

This chain connects TRBV4-3 to TRBJ2-7; possibly TRBD1 for D (5 bases). The length of the CDR3 is 13 residues. The germline CDR1 and CDR2 sequences are LGHNA and YSLEER. The V and J ends lost 0 bases and 4 bases respectively, with 7 bases between them. The CDR3 spells CASSQDREYEQYF. The CDR3, as DNA: TGCGCCAGCAGCCAAGACAGGGAATACGAGCAGTACTTC.

The chain is built from TRBV19 and TRBJ2-7; 9 bases are shared with TRBD2. The CDR3 covers 16 residues. From germline, CDR1 is LNHDA and CDR2 SQIVND (reference sequence). Trimming cost V 1 base and J 3 bases; bases outside gene matches: 7. DNA of the CDR3: TGTGCCAGTAGTATAGTTCGGACTAGCGAAGACTACGAGCAGTACTTC. It translates to CASSIVRTSEDYEQYF.